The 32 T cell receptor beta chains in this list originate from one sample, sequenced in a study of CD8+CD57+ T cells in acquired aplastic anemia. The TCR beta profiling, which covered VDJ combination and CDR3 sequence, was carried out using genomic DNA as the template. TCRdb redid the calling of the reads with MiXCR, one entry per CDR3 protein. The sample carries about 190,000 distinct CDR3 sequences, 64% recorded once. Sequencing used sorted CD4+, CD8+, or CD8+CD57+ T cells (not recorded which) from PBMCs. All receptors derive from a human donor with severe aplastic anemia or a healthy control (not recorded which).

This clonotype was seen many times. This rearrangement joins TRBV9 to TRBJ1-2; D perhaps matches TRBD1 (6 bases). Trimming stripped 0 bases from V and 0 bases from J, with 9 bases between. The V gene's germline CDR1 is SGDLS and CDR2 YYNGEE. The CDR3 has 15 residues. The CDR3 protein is CASSVADSANYGYTF. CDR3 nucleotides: TGTGCCAGCAGCGTAGCGGACAGCGCTAACTATGGCTACACCTTC.

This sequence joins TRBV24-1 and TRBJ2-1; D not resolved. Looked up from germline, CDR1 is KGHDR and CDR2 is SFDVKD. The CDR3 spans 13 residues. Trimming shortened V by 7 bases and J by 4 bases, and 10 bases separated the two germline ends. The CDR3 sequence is CATREWVYNEQFF. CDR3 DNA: TGTGCCACCAGGGAGTGGGTATACAATGAGCAGTTCTTC.

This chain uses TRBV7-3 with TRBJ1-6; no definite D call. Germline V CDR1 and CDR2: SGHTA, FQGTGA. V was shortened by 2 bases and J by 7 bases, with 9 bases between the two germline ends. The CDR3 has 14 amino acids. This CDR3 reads CASSLRAENSPLHF. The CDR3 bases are TGTGCCAGCAGCTTACGTGCAGAAAATTCACCCCTCCACTTT.

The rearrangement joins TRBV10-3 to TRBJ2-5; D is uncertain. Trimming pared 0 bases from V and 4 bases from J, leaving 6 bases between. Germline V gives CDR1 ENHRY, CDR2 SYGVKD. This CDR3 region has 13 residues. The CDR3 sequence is CAISESVGETQYF. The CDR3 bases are TGTGCCATCAGTGAGTCGGTTGGAGAGACCCAGTACTTC.

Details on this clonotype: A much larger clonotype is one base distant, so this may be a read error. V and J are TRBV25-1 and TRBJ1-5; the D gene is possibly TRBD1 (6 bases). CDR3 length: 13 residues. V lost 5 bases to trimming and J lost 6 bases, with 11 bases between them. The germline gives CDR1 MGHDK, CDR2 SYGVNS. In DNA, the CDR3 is TGTGCCAGCAGTCCCCAGGGGCGTCAGCCCCAGCATTTT. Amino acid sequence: CASSPQGRQPQHF.

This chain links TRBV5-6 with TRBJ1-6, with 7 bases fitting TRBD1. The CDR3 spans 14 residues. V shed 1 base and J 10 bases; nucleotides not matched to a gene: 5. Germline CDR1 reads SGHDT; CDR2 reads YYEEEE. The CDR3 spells CASSLSQGGSPLHF. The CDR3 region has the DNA TGTGCCAGCAGCTTGTCTCAGGGGGGCTCACCCCTCCACTTT. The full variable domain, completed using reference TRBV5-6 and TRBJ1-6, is DAGVTQSPTHLIKTRGQQVTLRCSPKSGHDTVSWYQQALGQGPQFIFQYYEEEERQRGNFPDRFSGHQFPNYSSELNVNALLLGDSALYLCASSLSQGGSPLHFGNGTRLTVT.

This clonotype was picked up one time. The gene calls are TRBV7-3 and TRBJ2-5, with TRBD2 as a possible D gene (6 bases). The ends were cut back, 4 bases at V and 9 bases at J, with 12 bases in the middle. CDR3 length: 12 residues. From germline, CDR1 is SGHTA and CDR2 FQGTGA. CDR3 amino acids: CASSSDWEAQYF. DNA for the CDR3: TGTGCCAGCAGCTCCGACTGGGAGGCCCAGTACTTC. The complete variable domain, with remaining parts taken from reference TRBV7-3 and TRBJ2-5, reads GAGVSQTPSNKVTEKGKYVELRCDPISGHTALYWYRQSLGQGPEFLIYFQGTGAADDSGLPNDRFFAVRPEGSVSTLKIQRTERGDSAVYLCASSSDWEAQYFGPGTRLLVL.

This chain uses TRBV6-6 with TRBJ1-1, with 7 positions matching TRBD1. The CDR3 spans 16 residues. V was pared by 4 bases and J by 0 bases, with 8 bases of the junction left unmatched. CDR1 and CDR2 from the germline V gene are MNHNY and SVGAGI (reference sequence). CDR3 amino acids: CASSSPGQTMNTEAFF. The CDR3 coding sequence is TGTGCCAGCAGTTCTCCGGGACAGACGATGAACACTGAAGCTTTCTTT.

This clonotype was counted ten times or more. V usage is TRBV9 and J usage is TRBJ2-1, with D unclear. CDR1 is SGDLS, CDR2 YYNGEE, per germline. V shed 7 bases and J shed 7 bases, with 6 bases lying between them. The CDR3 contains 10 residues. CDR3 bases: TGTGCCAGCTATAGGAATGAGCAGTTCTTC. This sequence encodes CASYRNEQFF.

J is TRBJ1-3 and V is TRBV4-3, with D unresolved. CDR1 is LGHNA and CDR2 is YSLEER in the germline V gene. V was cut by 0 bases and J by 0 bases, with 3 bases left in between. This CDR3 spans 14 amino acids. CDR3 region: CASSQDNSGNTIYF. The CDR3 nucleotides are TGCGCCAGCAGCCAAGATAACTCTGGAAACACCATATATTTT.

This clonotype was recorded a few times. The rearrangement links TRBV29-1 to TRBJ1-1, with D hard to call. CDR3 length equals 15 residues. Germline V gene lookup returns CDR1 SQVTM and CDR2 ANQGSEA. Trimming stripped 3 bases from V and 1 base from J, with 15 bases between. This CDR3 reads CSVDQSISPNTEAFF. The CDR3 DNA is TGCAGCGTTGATCAGTCAATCTCACCGAACACTGAAGCTTTCTTT.

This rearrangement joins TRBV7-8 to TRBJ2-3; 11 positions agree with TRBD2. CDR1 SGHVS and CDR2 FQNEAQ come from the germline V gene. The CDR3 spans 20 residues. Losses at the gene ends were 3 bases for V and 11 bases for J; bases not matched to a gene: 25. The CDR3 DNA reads TGTGCCAGCAGCTTTTCCCCTTCTAGCGGGGGGCCGACGACCTACAATGAGCAGTATTTT. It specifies CASSFSPSSGGPTTYNEQYF.

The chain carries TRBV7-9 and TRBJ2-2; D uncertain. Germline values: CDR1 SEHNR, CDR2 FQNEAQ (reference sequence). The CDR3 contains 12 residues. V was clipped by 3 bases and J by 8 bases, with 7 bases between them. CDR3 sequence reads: CASSFYQGELFF. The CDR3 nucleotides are TGTGCCAGCAGCTTTTACCAAGGGGAGCTGTTTTTT. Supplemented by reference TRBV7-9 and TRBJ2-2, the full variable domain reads DTGVSQNPRHKITKRGQNVTFRCDPISEHNRLYWYRQTLGQGPEFLTYFQNEAQLEKSRLLSDRFSAERPKGSFSTLEIQRTEQGDSAMYLCASSFYQGELFFGEGSRLTVL.

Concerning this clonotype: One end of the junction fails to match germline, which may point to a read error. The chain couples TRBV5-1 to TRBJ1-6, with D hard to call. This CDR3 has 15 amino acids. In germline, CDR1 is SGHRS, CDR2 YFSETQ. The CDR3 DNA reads TGTGCCAGCAGCTTGGTGAGCTCCTATAATTCACCCCTCCACTTT. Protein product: CASSLVSSYNSPLHF.

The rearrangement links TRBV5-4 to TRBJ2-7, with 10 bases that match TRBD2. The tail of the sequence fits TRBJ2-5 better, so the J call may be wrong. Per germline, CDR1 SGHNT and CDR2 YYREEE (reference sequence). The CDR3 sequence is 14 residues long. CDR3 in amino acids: CASSWGTSEETQYF. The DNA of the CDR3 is TGTGCCAGCAGCTGGGGGACTAGCGAAGAGACCCAGTACTTC.

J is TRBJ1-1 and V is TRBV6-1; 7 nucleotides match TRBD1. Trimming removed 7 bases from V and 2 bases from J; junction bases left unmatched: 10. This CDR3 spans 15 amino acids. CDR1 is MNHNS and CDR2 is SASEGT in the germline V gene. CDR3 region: CASTPGWTGNTEAFF. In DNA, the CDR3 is TGTGCCAGCACTCCGGGGTGGACAGGCAACACTGAAGCTTTCTTT.

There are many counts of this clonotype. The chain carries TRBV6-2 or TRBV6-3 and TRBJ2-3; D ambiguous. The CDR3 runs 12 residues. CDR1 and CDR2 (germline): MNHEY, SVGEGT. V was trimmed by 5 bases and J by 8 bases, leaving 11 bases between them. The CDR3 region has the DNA TGTGCCAGCAGTCTCGACCCGGGTACGCAGTATTTT. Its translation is CASSLDPGTQYF.

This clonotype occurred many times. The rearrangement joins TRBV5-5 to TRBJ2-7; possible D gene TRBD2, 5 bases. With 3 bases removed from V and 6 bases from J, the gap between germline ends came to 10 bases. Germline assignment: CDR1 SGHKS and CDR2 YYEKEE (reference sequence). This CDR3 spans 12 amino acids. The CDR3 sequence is CASSWTAAEQYF. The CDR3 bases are TGTGCCAGCAGCTGGACTGCAGCCGAGCAGTACTTC.

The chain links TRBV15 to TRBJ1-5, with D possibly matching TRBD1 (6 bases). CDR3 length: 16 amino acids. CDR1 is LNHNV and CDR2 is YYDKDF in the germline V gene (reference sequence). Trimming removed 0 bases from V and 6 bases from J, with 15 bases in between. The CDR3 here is CATSREDPGAGQPQHF. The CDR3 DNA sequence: TGTGCCACCAGCAGAGAGGACCCGGGGGCAGGTCAGCCCCAGCATTTT.

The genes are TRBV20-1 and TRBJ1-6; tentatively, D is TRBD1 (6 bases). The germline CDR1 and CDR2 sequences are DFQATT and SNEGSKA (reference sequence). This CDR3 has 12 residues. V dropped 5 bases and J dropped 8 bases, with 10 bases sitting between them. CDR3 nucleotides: TGCAGTGCTTGGACAGTCGATTCACCCCTCCACTTT. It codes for CSAWTVDSPLHF.

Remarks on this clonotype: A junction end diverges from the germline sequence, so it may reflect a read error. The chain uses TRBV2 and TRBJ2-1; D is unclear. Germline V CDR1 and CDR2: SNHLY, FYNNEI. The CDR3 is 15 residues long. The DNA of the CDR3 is TGTGCCAGCAGGGAAGTAGATGGGCCCTACAATGAGCAGTTCTTC. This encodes CASREVDGPYNEQFF. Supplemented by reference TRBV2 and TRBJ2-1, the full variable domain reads EPEVTQTPSHQVTQMGQEVILRCVPISNHLYFYWYRQILGQKVEFLVSFYNNEISEKSEIFDDQFSVERPDGSNFTLKIRSTKLEDSAMYFCASREVDGPYNEQFFGPGTRLTVL.

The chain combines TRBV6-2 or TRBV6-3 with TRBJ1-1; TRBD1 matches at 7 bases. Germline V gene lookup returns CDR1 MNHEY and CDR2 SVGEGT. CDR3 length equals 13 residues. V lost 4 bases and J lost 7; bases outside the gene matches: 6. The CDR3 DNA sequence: TGTGCCAGCAGTTTGATCGGGACAGATGAAGCTTTCTTT. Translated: CASSLIGTDEAFF.

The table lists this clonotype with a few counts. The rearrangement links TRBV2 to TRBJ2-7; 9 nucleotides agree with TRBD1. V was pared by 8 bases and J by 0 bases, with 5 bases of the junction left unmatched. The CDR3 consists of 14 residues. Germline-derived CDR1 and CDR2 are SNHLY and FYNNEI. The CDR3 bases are TGTGCCAGCTCCGAACAGGGGGCCTCCTACGAGCAGTACTTC. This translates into CASSEQGASYEQYF.

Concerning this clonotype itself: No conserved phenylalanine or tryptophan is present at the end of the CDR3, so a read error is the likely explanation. The CDR3 is CASTPARVSETQYL. CDR3 in DNA: TGTGCCAGCACTCCGGCTAGAGTTTCAGAGACCCAGTACCTC. The genes are TRBV2 and TRBJ2-5, with D hard to call. CDR1 SNHLY and CDR2 FYNNEI come from the germline V gene. V was trimmed by 7 bases and J by 4 bases, leaving 16 bases between them. This CDR3 has 14 residues.

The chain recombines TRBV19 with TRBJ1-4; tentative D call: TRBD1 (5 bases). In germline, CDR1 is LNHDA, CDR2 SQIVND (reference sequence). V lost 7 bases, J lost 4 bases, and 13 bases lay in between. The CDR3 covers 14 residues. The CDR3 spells CASTGGPLNEKLFF. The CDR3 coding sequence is TGTGCCAGTACCGGGGGACCGCTTAATGAAAAACTGTTTTTT.

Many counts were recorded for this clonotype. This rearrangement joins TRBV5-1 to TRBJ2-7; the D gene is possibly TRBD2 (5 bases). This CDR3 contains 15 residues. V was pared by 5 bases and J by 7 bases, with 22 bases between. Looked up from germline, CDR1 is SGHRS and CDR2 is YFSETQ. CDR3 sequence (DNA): TGCGCCAGCAGTTACACCGGGATCAACTTTGGGGAGCAGTACTTC. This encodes CASSYTGINFGEQYF.

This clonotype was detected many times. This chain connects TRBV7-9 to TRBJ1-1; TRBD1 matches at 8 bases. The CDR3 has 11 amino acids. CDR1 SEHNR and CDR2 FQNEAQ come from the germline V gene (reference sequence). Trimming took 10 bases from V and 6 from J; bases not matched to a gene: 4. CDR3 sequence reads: CATKTGAEAFF. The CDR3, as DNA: TGTGCCACCAAGACAGGGGCTGAAGCTTTCTTT.

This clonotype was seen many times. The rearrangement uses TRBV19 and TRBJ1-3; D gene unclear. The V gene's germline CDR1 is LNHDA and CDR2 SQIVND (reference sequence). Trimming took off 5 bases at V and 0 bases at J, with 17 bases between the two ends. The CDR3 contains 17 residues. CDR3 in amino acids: CASSPGSGDYSGNTIYF. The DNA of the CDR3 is TGTGCCAGTAGTCCCGGGTCAGGAGACTACTCTGGAAACACCATATATTTT.

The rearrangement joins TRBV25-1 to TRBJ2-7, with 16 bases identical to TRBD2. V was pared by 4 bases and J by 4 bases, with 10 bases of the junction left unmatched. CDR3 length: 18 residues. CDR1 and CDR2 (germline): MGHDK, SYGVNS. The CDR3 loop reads CASSVSLGLAGGHYEQYF. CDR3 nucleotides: TGTGCCAGCAGTGTATCCCTGGGACTAGCGGGGGGGCATTACGAGCAGTACTTC.

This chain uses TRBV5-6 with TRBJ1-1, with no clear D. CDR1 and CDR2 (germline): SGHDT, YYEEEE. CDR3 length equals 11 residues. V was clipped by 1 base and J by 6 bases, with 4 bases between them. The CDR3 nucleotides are TGTGCCAGCAGCTTGTTCGCTGAAGCTTTCTTT. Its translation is CASSLFAEAFF.

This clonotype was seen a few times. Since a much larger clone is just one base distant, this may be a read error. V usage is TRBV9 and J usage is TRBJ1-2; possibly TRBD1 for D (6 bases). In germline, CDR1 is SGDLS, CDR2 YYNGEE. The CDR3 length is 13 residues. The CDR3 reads CAGSAWTVNGYTF. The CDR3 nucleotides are TGTGCCGGCAGCGCTTGGACAGTGAATGGCTACACCTTC.

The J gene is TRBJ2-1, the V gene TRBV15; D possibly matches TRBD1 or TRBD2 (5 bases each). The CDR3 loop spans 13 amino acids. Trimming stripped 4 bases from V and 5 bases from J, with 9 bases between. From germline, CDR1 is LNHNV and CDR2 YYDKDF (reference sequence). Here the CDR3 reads CATSKGRNNEQFF. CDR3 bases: TGTGCCACCAGCAAGGGACGGAACAATGAGCAGTTCTTC.